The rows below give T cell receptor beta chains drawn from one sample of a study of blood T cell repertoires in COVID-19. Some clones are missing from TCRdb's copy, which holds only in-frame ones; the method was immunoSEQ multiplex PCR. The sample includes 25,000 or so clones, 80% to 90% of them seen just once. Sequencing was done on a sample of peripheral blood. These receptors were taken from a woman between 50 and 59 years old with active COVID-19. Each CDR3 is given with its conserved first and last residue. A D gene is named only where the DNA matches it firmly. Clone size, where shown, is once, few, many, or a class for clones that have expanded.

CDR3 DNA: TGTGCCAGCAGCCAAAGCCTAGCGGGAGATGAGCAGTTCTTC; CDR3 protein: CASSQSLAGDEQFF; V gene: TRBV4-2; J gene: TRBJ2-1; D gene: TRBD2; CDR3 length: 14; clone size: .
CDR3 DNA: TGTGCCAGTAGTATGGGACGGGGGACCGGAAACACCATATATTTT; CDR3 protein: CASSMGRGTGNTIYF; V gene: TRBV19; J gene: TRBJ1-3; D gene: .; CDR3 length: 15; clone size: .
CDR3 DNA: TGTGCCACACACAGGGGTGTAAGTTATGGCTACACCTTC; CDR3 protein: CATHRGVSYGYTF; V gene: TRBV19; J gene: TRBJ1-2; D gene: TRBD1; CDR3 length: 13; clone size: .
CDR3 DNA: TGTGCCAGCAGCCGACACGGGGGTGGAAACACCATATATTTT; CDR3 protein: CASSRHGGGNTIYF; V gene: TRBV6-5; J gene: TRBJ1-3; D gene: .; CDR3 length: 14; clone size: .
CDR3 DNA: TGCGCCAGCAGCTTGGGGCTAGCGGGAAGCACAGATACGCAGTATTTT; CDR3 protein: CASSLGLAGSTDTQYF; V gene: TRBV5-1; J gene: TRBJ2-3; D gene: TRBD2; CDR3 length: 16; clone size: .
CDR3 DNA: TGTGCCACCAGTGACCCCACTAGCGGGAGGGCCTACAATGAGCAGTTCTTC; CDR3 protein: CATSDPTSGRAYNEQFF; V gene: TRBV24-1; J gene: TRBJ2-1; D gene: TRBD2; CDR3 length: 17; clone size: .
CDR3 DNA: TGCGCCAGCAGCCAAGAGGTGGGACTTTCCTACGAGCAGTACTTC; CDR3 protein: CASSQEVGLSYEQYF; V gene: TRBV4-1; J gene: TRBJ2-7; D gene: .; CDR3 length: 15; clone size: few
CDR3 DNA: TGCGCCAGCAGCCAAGATCGCGGGACAGGGGCTCCAGAGACCCAGTACTTC; CDR3 protein: CASSQDRGTGAPETQYF; V gene: TRBV4-1; J gene: TRBJ2-5; D gene: TRBD1; CDR3 length: 17; clone size: .
CDR3 DNA: TGCGCCAGCAGCCGGGCTAGCGGGAGTGGGGAGACCCAGTACTTC; CDR3 protein: CASSRASGSGETQYF; V gene: TRBV5-1; J gene: TRBJ2-5; D gene: TRBD2; CDR3 length: 15; clone size: .
CDR3 DNA: TGCGCCAGCGGGACAGGGAATTCACCCCTCCACTTT; CDR3 protein: CASGTGNSPLHF; V gene: TRBV5-1; J gene: TRBJ1-6; D gene: TRBD1; CDR3 length: 12; clone size: .
CDR3 DNA: TGTGCCAGCAAACGGGACAGGGCAGGATGGCAGCCCCAGCATTTT; CDR3 protein: CASKRDRAGWQPQHF; V gene: TRBV6-5; J gene: TRBJ1-5; D gene: TRBD1; CDR3 length: 15; clone size: once
CDR3 DNA: TGTGCCAGCAGTCTGCGGATCCAAGAGACCCAGTACTTC; CDR3 protein: CASSLRIQETQYF; V gene: TRBV6-5; J gene: TRBJ2-5; D gene: .; CDR3 length: 13; clone size: .
CDR3 DNA: TGTGCCAGCAGTCGACAGGGGGCGCTGGACATTCAGTACTTC; CDR3 protein: CASSRQGALDIQYF; V gene: TRBV27; J gene: TRBJ2-4; D gene: TRBD1; CDR3 length: 14; clone size: .
CDR3 DNA: TGTGCCACCTTACGCAGGGAAACCTACGAGCAGTACTTC; CDR3 protein: CATLRRETYEQYF; V gene: TRBV28; J gene: TRBJ2-7; D gene: .; CDR3 length: 13; clone size: .
CDR3 DNA: TGTGCCAGCAGTTCCGACAGCTTTAATCAGCCCCAGCATTTT; CDR3 protein: CASSSDSFNQPQHF; V gene: TRBV6-5; J gene: TRBJ1-5; D gene: .; CDR3 length: 14; clone size: .
CDR3 DNA: TGCAGCGTTGCGACTAGCGGGATGGATGATACGCAGTATTTT; CDR3 protein: CSVATSGMDDTQYF; V gene: TRBV29-1; J gene: TRBJ2-3; D gene: TRBD2; CDR3 length: 14; clone size: .
CDR3 DNA: TGCGCCAGCAGCCAATGGGGGGGCGCCGACACTGAAGCTTTCTTT; CDR3 protein: CASSQWGGADTEAFF; V gene: TRBV4-1; J gene: TRBJ1-1; D gene: .; CDR3 length: 15; clone size: .
CDR3 DNA: TGTGCCAGCAGCGTAGGGATGGGCGGGGCCGGGGAGCTGTTTTTT; CDR3 protein: CASSVGMGGAGELFF; V gene: TRBV9; J gene: TRBJ2-2; D gene: .; CDR3 length: 15; clone size: .
CDR3 DNA: TGTGCCAGCAGCGCCCGGGGACTAGCGGGAGCGTACACCGGGGAGCTGTTTTTT; CDR3 protein: CASSARGLAGAYTGELFF; V gene: TRBV9; J gene: TRBJ2-2; D gene: TRBD2; CDR3 length: 18; clone size: .